This T cell receptor (beta chain) derives from a study of CD8 T cells in Susac syndrome. Study context: Patients with Susac syndrome were therapy-naive, taking corticosteroids, with some also receiving intravenous immunoglobulin, or taking intravenous immunoglobulin alone at the time their blood was drawn. Study conclusions and caveats: There was no clonal expansion in the CD4+ T cell repertoires of Susac syndrome.

Germline lookup yields CDR1 KGHSH and CDR2 LQKENI. The CDR3 covers 15 residues. The trim removed 6 bases at V and 4 bases at J, leaving 8 bases unmatched. With random hexamers, about 0.45 to 1 ug RNA was reverse transcribed. TCRdb used MiXCR to reprocess the immunoSEQ multiplex PCR reads, holding one entry per CDR3 protein. This table has approximately 190,000 distinct CDR3 sequences, approximately 94% appearing once. Comments on this clonotype: Its specificity is unknown.

The sequenced sample was CD4+ T cells from PBMCs. The sequence came from a human donor with Susac syndrome. This chain links TRBV18 with TRBJ1-5, with TRBD1 identical over 8 bases. DNA of the CDR3: TGTGCCAGCTCGGTGGGACAGGTGATTAATCAGCCCCAGCATTTT. Residues: CASSVGQVINQPQHF.